This T cell receptor (beta chain) was identified in a study of response to subunit inactivated influenza vaccine. TCRdb itself ran the RT-PCR reads through MiXCR, one entry per CDR3 protein. The sample holds about 180,000 distinct CDR3 sequences, about 9% seen once. This clonotype was seen ten or more times. The antigen remains undetermined. V lost 6 bases and J 6 bases, leaving 20 bases between the germline ends. There are 14 residues in the CDR3. Germline-derived CDR1 and CDR2 are SQVTM and ANQGSEA. Study-level results: Each seasonal flu vaccination may recruit only limited new T cells, authors suggested.

The chain links TRBV29-1 to TRBJ1-1; TRBD1 is a possible D gene (5 bases). The material sequenced was non-naive T cells sorted from PBMCs, taken on the day of vaccination. This sequence originates from a man aged 45-65 years who received an inactivated influenza vaccine. CDR3 bases: TGCAGCGTCCTAATACAGGCCGCGATGGCTGAAGCTTTCTTT. This sequence encodes CSVLIQAAMAEAFF.